This T cell receptor beta chain was observed in a study of pediatric ulcerative colitis. Study-level findings and limits: A couple of patients had blood samples with substantially reduced template counts. Clonal expansions reduced rectal repertoire diversity in acute severe colitis. Ulcerative colitis patients shared more blood-rectal clones than controls.

A remark on this clone: Its cognate antigen is unknown.

CDR3 length: 13 amino acids. Germline-derived CDR1 and CDR2 are SGHAT and FQNNGV. V lost 2 bases, J lost 5 bases, and 8 bases lay in between. Each sample received Survey-level depth of up to 500,000 reads. Libraries were prepared by immunoSEQ multiplex PCR; TCRdb keeps only in-frame clonotypes and omits some of them. The table lists more than 45,000 clones, approximately 87% of them singletons. The sequenced material came from blood. The source of this sequence is a boy younger than 18 who was a control in a study of pediatric ulcerative colitis. The chain has TRBV11-2 and TRBJ2-3; D gene uncertain. CDR3 residues: CASSLSREDTQYF. In DNA, the CDR3 is TGTGCCAGCAGCTTATCAAGGGAAGATACGCAGTATTTT.